These 12 T cell receptor beta chains share one sample of origin, sequenced in a study of T cell responses to AZD1222 COVID-19 vaccine. TCRdb's copy holds only in-frame clones and misses some; the assay was immunoSEQ multiplex PCR. The sample contains nearly 110,000 clones, 90% of which appear only once. The specimen comprised peripheral blood, sampled on day 0 of AZD1222 vaccination. The receptors were sampled from an adult in good health.

J is TRBJ1-1 and V is TRBV15, with D possibly being TRBD1 (6 bases). Germline CDR1 reads LNHNV; CDR2 reads YYDKDF (reference sequence). This CDR3 has 13 amino acids. Trimming took off 2 bases at V and 10 bases at J, with 14 bases between the two ends. CDR3 residues: CATSRPEGTRAFF. The CDR3, as DNA: TGTGCCACCAGCAGACCCGAAGGGACACGAGCTTTCTTT.

This clone was seen only once. The chain uses TRBV19 and TRBJ1-6; the match to TRBD1 covers 9 bases. V was clipped by 2 bases and J by 9 bases; unmatched bases: 5. The CDR3 has 15 amino acids. CDR1 is LNHDA, CDR2 SQIVND, per germline (reference sequence). The CDR3 loop is CASSIRDRDASPLHF. DNA of the CDR3: TGTGCCAGTAGTATAAGGGACAGGGACGCTTCACCCCTCCACTTT.

The chain links TRBV29-1 to TRBJ1-2; D call uncertain. The CDR3 has 13 residues. CDR1 SQVTM and CDR2 ANQGSEA come from the germline V gene. Between the trimmed V and J ends, which lost 4 bases and 7 bases, there was a span of 16 bases. CDR3 nucleotides: TGCAGCGTTGGCCTCGCCCTGGGTTCTGGCTACACCTTC. Translating gives CSVGLALGSGYTF.

The chain is built from TRBV11-3 and TRBJ2-3, with TRBD2 as a possible D gene (6 bases). The CDR3 sequence is 15 residues long. Germline V gene sequence: CDR1 SGHNT, CDR2 YENEEA. V was pared by 5 bases and J by 3 bases, with 15 bases between. CDR3 bases: TGTGCCAGCAGCCCACTAGCCGGAATGACAGATACGCAGTATTTT. The encoded protein is CASSPLAGMTDTQYF.

This sequence joins TRBV10-3 and TRBJ1-6; possible D gene TRBD1, 5 bases. Germline CDR1 and CDR2: ENHRY and SYGVKD. V shed 6 bases and J shed 14 bases, with 26 bases lying between them. The CDR3 runs to 16 residues. The CDR3, as DNA: TGTGCCATCAGCGATCTACAGACAGATCTCGGGGCGTCCCTCCACTTT. It is translated as CAISDLQTDLGASLHF.

The V and J genes are TRBV6-1 and TRBJ1-2; perhaps TRBD1 as D (5 bases). The CDR3 loop spans 17 amino acids. Germline CDR1 reads MNHNS; CDR2 reads SASEGT. Trimming left V 4 bases short and J 4 bases short, with 22 bases between. The CDR3 DNA is TGTGCCAGCAGTGCGCAACCGGGACTCACAATGGGCTATGGCTACACCTTC. Its protein is CASSAQPGLTMGYGYTF.

The V call is TRBV2, the J call TRBJ2-7, with 15 nucleotides matching TRBD2. CDR3 length: 15 amino acids. CDR1 and CDR2 from the germline V gene are SNHLY and FYNNEI. V shed 4 bases, J shed 6 bases, and the junction held 4 bases outside the gene matches. CDR3: CASSGGGLAGGEQYF. In nucleotides, the CDR3 is TGTGCCAGCAGTGGTGGGGGACTAGCGGGAGGCGAGCAGTACTTC.

The chain uses TRBV28 and TRBJ1-2; D gene uncertain. Deletions cut 2 bases from V and 7 bases from J, with 8 bases between. The germline V gene encodes CDR1 MDHEN and CDR2 SYDVKM. CDR3 length: 12 amino acids. CDR3 bases: TGTGCCAGCAGTTTACGGGGTCGTGGCTACACCTTC. Residues: CASSLRGRGYTF.

The chain links TRBV4-1 to TRBJ1-2, with D perhaps matching TRBD1 (6 bases). The germline V gene has CDR1 MGHRA and CDR2 YSYEKL. There are 16 residues in the CDR3. Trimming pared 0 bases from V and 4 bases from J, leaving 15 bases between. CDR3 in amino acids: CASSQDLRQGLYGYTF. CDR3 DNA: TGCGCCAGCAGCCAAGATCTCCGTCAGGGGCTCTATGGCTACACCTTC.

The chain links TRBV19 to TRBJ2-7, with TRBD2 matching 7 bases. Unmatched junction bases numbered 9, after V lost 4 bases and J lost 6 bases. Germline V CDR1 and CDR2: LNHDA, SQIVND (reference sequence). This CDR3 spans 14 amino acids. The CDR3 loop is CASSKTSEALEQYF. DNA of the CDR3: TGTGCCAGTAGTAAAACTAGCGAGGCCCTCGAGCAGTACTTC.

This clone turned up a few times. This rearrangement joins TRBV11-2 to TRBJ2-7; 8 bases fit TRBD1. Germline V CDR1 and CDR2: SGHAT, FQNNGV. The CDR3 runs to 15 residues. The CDR3 sequence: CVRLKVVTGVAEQYF. The DNA of the CDR3 is TGTGTCCGGTTGAAGGTGGTGACAGGGGTGGCCGAGCAGTACTTC.

The chain is built from TRBV7-9 and TRBJ2-1; TRBD2 matches 11 bases. The V gene end was trimmed by 5 bases and the J gene end by 6 bases; junction bases not matched to a gene: 9. The germline gives CDR1 SEHNR, CDR2 FQNEAQ (reference sequence). The CDR3 length is 16 residues. The CDR3 loop reads CASSPPGTSGVNEQFF. The DNA of the CDR3 is TGTGCCAGCAGCCCCCCCGGGACTAGCGGAGTCAATGAGCAGTTCTTC.